Detailed here is one TCR beta chain. Its cognate antigen is unknown. V was clipped by 0 bases and J by 6 bases, with 17 bases between them. Per germline, CDR1 MNHEY and CDR2 SMNVEV (reference sequence). The CDR3 spans 16 residues. The data belong to a study of T cell responses to AZD1222 COVID-19 vaccine. Regarding the study as a whole: Along spike, vaccine-associated CD4 TCRs were found throughout, with dominance at 160-218 and 743-854. White British people made up most donors, females outnumbered males, and clonal diversity was possibly underestimated.

Produced via immunoSEQ multiplex PCR; TCRdb's table is partial and in-frame only. This table has approximately 190,000 clones, just over 90% appearing once. The chain combines TRBV27 with TRBJ1-2; no firm D call. This specimen consisted of peripheral blood, obtained on day 0 of AZD1222 vaccination. This TCR was sampled from an adult in good health. CDR3 sequence reads: CASSLSRGTLTNGYTF. The CDR3 DNA sequence: TGTGCCAGCAGTTTATCACGGGGAACCCTAACTAATGGCTACACCTTC.